The 21 T cell receptor beta chains below were found in one sample sequenced in a study of T cell responses to AZD1222 COVID-19 vaccine. TCRdb's table, derived via immunoSEQ multiplex PCR, lists solely in-frame clones and lacks some. The sample contains about 150,000 clones, over 75% of which appear only once. This specimen consisted of peripheral blood, obtained on day 0 of AZD1222 vaccination. The receptors derive from an adult in good health.

This clone showed up just a few times. The CDR3 sequence is CASSIGQGGSTRELFF. CDR3 nucleotides: TGTGCCAGTAGTATCGGGCAAGGCGGGAGTACCCGGGAGCTGTTTTTT. J is TRBJ2-2 and V is TRBV19; TRBD2 matches at 7 bases. This CDR3 is 16 amino acids long. V was clipped by 3 bases and J by 9 bases; unmatched bases: 13. Germline V lookup: CDR1 LNHDA, CDR2 SQIVND (reference sequence).

This chain links TRBV7-2 with TRBJ1-2, with D tentatively TRBD1 (5 bases). With 5 bases removed from V and 6 bases from J, the gap between germline ends came to 19 bases. CDR3 size: 15 residues. Germline V gene data show CDR1 as SGHTA and CDR2 as FQGNSA. The CDR3 coding sequence is TGTGCCAGCAGCATCCCAGGGAGGATGGGAAATGGCTACACCTTC. This translates into CASSIPGRMGNGYTF.

This clone was observed a few times. This rearrangement joins TRBV3-1 (or the pseudogene TRBV3-2) to TRBJ2-7; 9 nucleotides line up with TRBD1. This CDR3 contains 15 residues. J gave up 5 bases and V 2 bases, and 7 bases lay outside the gene matches. CDR1 LGHDT and CDR2 YNNKEL come from the germline V gene (reference sequence). The CDR3 protein is CASSQTGGWIDEQYF. The CDR3 bases are TGTGCCAGCAGCCAAACAGGGGGCTGGATCGACGAGCAGTACTTC.

This chain uses TRBV6-1 with TRBJ1-5, with unresolved D. V lost 0 bases, J lost 6 bases, and 3 bases lay in between. The CDR3 spans 12 residues. CDR1 is MNHNS, CDR2 SASEGT, per germline. The CDR3 DNA sequence: TGTGCCAGCAGTGAAGCGCTTCAGCCCCAGCATTTT. As protein: CASSEALQPQHF.

This chain links TRBV29-1 with TRBJ1-1; the D gene is possibly TRBD1 (6 bases). Germline V gene data show CDR1 as SQVTM and CDR2 as ANQGSEA. The CDR3 sequence is 12 residues long. Trimming took 6 bases from V and 3 from J, leaving 11 bases between them. DNA for the CDR3: TGCAGCGTCGCGGACAGTTACACTGAAGCTTTCTTT. This encodes CSVADSYTEAFF. Using reference TRBV29-1 and TRBJ1-1 for the parts outside the CDR3, the full variable domain is SAVISQKPSRDICQRGTSLTIQCQVDSQVTMMFWYRQQPGQSLTLIATANQGSEATYESGFVIDKFPISRPNLTFSTLTVSNMSPEDSSIYLCSVADSYTEAFFGQGTRLTVV.

About this clone itself: The sample contains more than one DNA sequence encoding this CDR3. This CDR3 reads CAWSVRETQYF. CDR3 DNA: TGTGCCTGGAGTGTACGGGAGACCCAGTACTTC. The chain uses TRBV30 and TRBJ2-5; D remains ambiguous. Germline CDR1 is GTSNPN and CDR2 is SVGIG (reference sequence). The V and J ends lost 0 bases and 5 bases respectively, with 4 bases between them. The length of the CDR3 is 11 residues.

The gene calls are TRBV7-9 and TRBJ2-5; D is unresolved. Germline values: CDR1 SEHNR, CDR2 FQNEAQ (reference sequence). CDR3 length: 11 amino acids. V lost 3 bases to trimming and J lost 3 bases, with 2 bases between them. CDR3 sequence (DNA): TGTGCCAGCAGCTTCAAAGAGACCCAGTACTTC. Encoded protein: CASSFKETQYF.

This clone was recorded once. The chain uses TRBV10-3 and TRBJ2-7; D might be TRBD1 (7 bases). Trimming cost V 6 bases and J 2 bases, with 17 bases left between them. Germline values: CDR1 ENHRY, CDR2 SYGVKD. The CDR3 is 15 amino acids. The CDR3 is CAIRGRTGGAYEQYF. The CDR3 DNA is TGTGCCATCAGAGGAAGGACAGGAGGGGCCTACGAGCAGTACTTC.

This chain links TRBV11-2 with TRBJ2-7; D remains ambiguous. V was clipped by 1 base and J by 6 bases, with 13 bases between them. CDR1 and CDR2 (germline): SGHAT, FQNNGV. The CDR3 is made up of 14 amino acids. CDR3 in amino acids: CASSLGARYGEQYF. CDR3 nucleotide sequence: TGTGCCAGCAGCTTAGGGGCCCGATACGGCGAGCAGTACTTC.

The chain recombines TRBV7-9 with TRBJ2-5, with D unclear. V gave up 9 bases and J gave up 2 bases, with 10 bases separating them. Germline-derived CDR1 and CDR2 are SEHNR and FQNEAQ (reference sequence). This CDR3 has 12 amino acids. The CDR3 sequence is CASEHLQETQYF. DNA of the CDR3: TGTGCCAGTGAACATTTACAAGAGACCCAGTACTTC.

The rearrangement links TRBV19 to TRBJ2-3; no firm D call. This CDR3 is built from 14 residues. V was trimmed by 5 bases and J by 2 bases, leaving 11 bases between them. Germline V gene lookup returns CDR1 LNHDA and CDR2 SQIVND (reference sequence). CDR3 bases: TGTGCCAGTAGTGGGTTGGGCCCCACAGATACGCAGTATTTT. It specifies CASSGLGPTDTQYF.

The chain has TRBV5-1 and TRBJ2-3, with D hard to call. The V gene lost 4 bases and the J gene lost 4 bases, with 10 bases spanning the gap. The CDR3 consists of 13 residues. The V gene's germline CDR1 is SGHRS and CDR2 YFSETQ. CDR3 nucleotides: TGCGCCAGCAGCCCATCGAACTCAGATACGCAGTATTTT. It encodes CASSPSNSDTQYF.

This chain uses TRBV19 with TRBJ2-7, with D unresolved. Germline V lookup: CDR1 LNHDA, CDR2 SQIVND (reference sequence). This CDR3 is 13 amino acids long. Deletions cut 3 bases from V and 7 bases from J, with 13 bases between. This CDR3 is CASSIGATLEQYF. The CDR3 DNA is TGTGCCAGTAGTATCGGAGCGACCCTGGAGCAGTACTTC.

The V call is TRBV25-1, the J call TRBJ2-7; D is undetermined. The CDR3 is 12 residues long. Trimming pared 9 bases from V and 3 bases from J, leaving 12 bases between. Germline V gives CDR1 MGHDK, CDR2 SYGVNS. The DNA for the CDR3 is TGTGCCAGTAACGACACATGCTACGAGCAGTACTTC. It yields the protein CASNDTCYEQYF.

The rearrangement uses TRBV11-2 and TRBJ2-1, with TRBD2 matching over 8 bases. There are 16 residues in the CDR3. The V and J ends lost 6 bases and 2 bases, in that order; junction bases with no gene match: 9. Germline values: CDR1 SGHAT, CDR2 FQNNGV. The CDR3 protein is CASRKRGGMTYNEQFF. The CDR3 DNA is TGTGCCAGCAGGAAACGGGGGGGTATGACCTACAATGAGCAGTTCTTC.

This clone was detected only once. The rearrangement joins TRBV7-2 to TRBJ2-1; D gene uncertain. V lost 1 base, J lost 10 bases, and 14 bases lay in between. The CDR3 contains 14 residues. CDR1 and CDR2 from the germline V gene are SGHTA and FQGNSA. CDR3 residues: CASSLGAHSREQFF. The CDR3 nucleotides read TGTGCCAGCAGCTTAGGGGCCCACAGCCGGGAGCAGTTCTTC.

CDR3 nucleotides: TGTGCCAGCAGCCATCGGGTAAAGGGGTCGAACACCGGGGAGCTGTTTTTT. As protein: CASSHRVKGSNTGELFF. This rearrangement joins TRBV5-4 to TRBJ2-2, with D possibly being TRBD1 (5 bases). This CDR3 has 17 residues. Germline CDR1 SGHNT, CDR2 YYREEE (reference sequence). The V and J ends lost 4 bases and 0 bases respectively, with 16 bases between them.

CDR3 sequence reads: CASSLSLNPPGNTIYF. The CDR3 bases are TGTGCCAGCAGCTTGAGCCTTAACCCCCCCGGAAACACCATATATTTT. V is TRBV7-2 and J is TRBJ1-3; D gene ambiguous. Per germline, CDR1 SGHTA and CDR2 FQGNSA. Trimming shortened V by 3 bases and J by 4 bases, and 16 bases separated the two germline ends. The CDR3 consists of 16 residues.

The chain links TRBV14 to TRBJ2-1, with 10 bases lining up with TRBD2. Germline CDR1 SGHDN, CDR2 FVKESK. The CDR3 totals 15 residues. With 2 bases clipped from V and 4 bases from J, the junction kept 2 bases outside the gene matches. DNA of the CDR3: TGTGCCAGCAGCCAATTAGCGGGGGGATACAATGAGCAGTTCTTC. Translation: CASSQLAGGYNEQFF.

The CDR3 coding sequence is TGTGCCTGGAGTGGGGGGGCAATACTAAGCACAGATACGCAGTATTTT. Protein: CAWSGGAILSTDTQYF. The chain joins TRBV30 to TRBJ2-3, with D perhaps assigned TRBD1 or TRBD2 (6 bases each). The V gene lost 1 base and the J gene lost 0 bases, with 14 bases spanning the gap. Germline V gives CDR1 GTSNPN, CDR2 SVGIG (reference sequence). The CDR3 covers 16 residues.

The chain links TRBV19 to TRBJ1-2; tentatively, D is TRBD1 (5 bases). CDR3 length equals 13 residues. V was shortened by 4 bases and J by 2 bases, with 8 bases between the two germline ends. CDR1 and CDR2 from the germline V gene are LNHDA and SQIVND (reference sequence). The CDR3 nucleotides read TGTGCCAGTAGTAGGGGGGGGAACTATGGCTACACCTTC. This translates into CASSRGGNYGYTF.